Shown below are 14 T cell receptor beta chains from a single sample sequenced in a study of blood T cells in healthy people across ages. With a J-beta primer mix and a sample-barcoded 5' primer, a second PCR ran about 6 to 11 cycles. One entry per CDR3 protein, called by TCRdb with MiXCR from the 5' RACE reads. Of about 800,000 distinct CDR3 sequences listed, roughly 64% are singletons. Sequencing was performed on blood. Source of these receptors: a man aged 25 to 40 in good health.

The chain joins TRBV19 to TRBJ1-2; TRBD1 matches 7 bases. The length of the CDR3 is 12 residues. Per germline, CDR1 LNHDA and CDR2 SQIVND (reference sequence). Trimming cost V 9 bases and J 3 bases; bases outside gene matches: 4. The CDR3 nucleotides read TGTGCCAGCCGCAGGGGGGACTATGGCTACACCTTC. Amino acid sequence: CASRRGDYGYTF.

This rearrangement joins TRBV18 to TRBJ2-7; TRBD1 matches 8 bases. With 1 base clipped from V and 2 bases from J, the junction kept 4 bases outside the gene matches. This CDR3 contains 15 residues. The germline gives CDR1 KGHSH, CDR2 LQKENI. CDR3 in amino acids: CASSPRTGYPYEQYF. CDR3 nucleotides: TGTGCCAGCTCACCACGGACAGGGTACCCCTACGAGCAGTACTTC.

J is TRBJ1-5 and V is TRBV28; no clear D. This CDR3 is 14 amino acids long. V was shortened by 5 bases and J by 4 bases, with 12 bases between the two germline ends. Germline V CDR1 and CDR2: MDHEN, SYDVKM. The CDR3 DNA is TGTGCCAGCAGTCTCCCATATGGGAATCAGCCCCAGCATTTT. As protein: CASSLPYGNQPQHF.

CDR3 nucleotide sequence: TGTGCCACCAGTGACACCCGGACAAACACAGATACGCAGTATTTT. This gives the protein CATSDTRTNTDTQYF. The chain joins TRBV24-1 to TRBJ2-3, with a weak D call TRBD1 (5 bases). This CDR3 region has 15 residues. The ends were cut back, 4 bases at V and 2 bases at J, with 12 bases in the middle. Germline V gene data show CDR1 as KGHDR and CDR2 as SFDVKD.

This clonotype came up many times. The J gene is TRBJ1-2, the V gene TRBV6-2 or TRBV6-3, with TRBD1 identical over 9 bases. Germline trimming cut 7 bases from V and 3 bases from J; bases unmatched to any gene: 12. The CDR3 is 16 amino acids. In germline, CDR1 is MNHEY, CDR2 SVGEGT. The chain's CDR3 is CASKQLGQGLDYGYTF. The CDR3 DNA sequence: TGTGCCAGCAAGCAACTGGGACAGGGACTTGACTATGGCTACACCTTC.

The genes are TRBV11-1 and TRBJ2-5; a weak D match, TRBD1 (6 bases). Per the germline V gene, CDR1 is SGHAT and CDR2 is FQDESV (reference sequence). V was pared by 5 bases and J by 2 bases, with 15 bases between. The CDR3 is 15 amino acids. CDR3 region: CASSPSYRAQETQYF. CDR3 in DNA: TGTGCCAGCAGCCCCTCCTACAGGGCTCAAGAGACCCAGTACTTC. Combining the CDR3 with reference TRBV11-1 and TRBJ2-5 gives the whole variable domain EAEVAQSPRYKITEKSQAVAFWCDPISGHATLYWYRQILGQGPELLVQFQDESVVDDSQLPKDRFSAERLKGVDSTLKIQPAELGDSAMYLCASSPSYRAQETQYFGPGTRLLVL.

The genes are TRBV4-2 and TRBJ1-4; D perhaps matches TRBD1 (5 bases). V lost 0 bases and J lost 1, with 15 bases in between. This CDR3 has 18 residues. The germline V gene has CDR1 LGHNA and CDR2 YNFKEQ. DNA for the CDR3: TGTGCCAGCAGCCAAGATACTGGGGGTGGCAGAACTAATGAAAAACTGTTTTTT. This sequence encodes CASSQDTGGGRTNEKLFF.

This chain uses TRBV20-1 with TRBJ2-5, with 7 bases identical to TRBD2. Near its end, the DNA agrees better with TRBJ2-7, so the J call may be wrong. This CDR3 spans 14 amino acids. Germline CDR1 is DFQATT and CDR2 is SNEGSKA (reference sequence). CDR3 sequence (DNA): TGCAGTGCCCATGGAGGGACTACGGACTACGAGCAGTACTTC. This codes for CSAHGGTTDYEQYF.

This CDR3 is CSAQEGRMETQYF. CDR3 sequence (DNA): TGCAGTGCCCAGGAGGGGAGGATGGAGACCCAGTACTTC. The chain couples TRBV20-1 to TRBJ2-5; D may be TRBD2 (6 bases). V was trimmed by 6 bases and J by 5 bases, leaving 16 bases between them. The germline V gene has CDR1 DFQATT and CDR2 SNEGSKA (reference sequence). The CDR3 covers 13 residues.

This clonotype was seen only a few times. The V call is TRBV27, the J call TRBJ2-7, with TRBD2 matching over 12 bases. The V and J ends lost 6 bases and 0 bases, in that order; junction bases with no gene match: 3. Germline-derived CDR1 and CDR2 are MNHEY and SMNVEV (reference sequence). The CDR3 contains 15 residues. CDR3 DNA sequence: TGTGCCAGCAGCCAACTAGCGGGAGGCTCCTACGAGCAGTACTTC. This translates into CASSQLAGGSYEQYF.

Concerning this clonotype itself: The final CDR3 position lacks the conserved phenylalanine or tryptophan, pointing to a likely read error. V is TRBV20-1 and J is TRBJ2-7; 8 bases map to TRBD1. Germline-derived CDR1 and CDR2 are DFQATT and SNEGSKA (reference sequence). The J segment lost 3 bases and the V segment lost 5 bases, leaving 3 bases of the junction unmatched. CDR3 length equals 12 residues. The CDR3 region has the DNA TGCAGTGCTCAGGGGACAGGCTACGAGCAGTACTTA. Translation gives CSAQGTGYEQYL.

This chain uses TRBV3-1 with TRBJ2-7; TRBD2 is a possible D gene (7 bases). Looked up from germline, CDR1 is LGHDT and CDR2 is YNNKEL (reference sequence). Trimming removed 0 bases at V and 6 bases at J, with 15 bases between. This CDR3 has 15 residues. DNA of the CDR3: TGTGCCAGCAGCCAAGAGTATGCGGGGGCTTCCGAGCAGTACTTC. Its translation: CASSQEYAGASEQYF.

The rearrangement uses TRBV11-2 and TRBJ2-3; a weak D match, TRBD2 (5 bases). This CDR3 comprises 15 residues. CDR1 is SGHAT and CDR2 is FQNNGV in the germline V gene. The V gene lost 0 bases and the J gene lost 5 bases, with 12 bases spanning the gap. CDR3 loop: CASSLEDSGIDTQYF. CDR3 DNA: TGTGCCAGCAGCTTAGAGGACTCGGGCATAGATACGCAGTATTTT.

This clonotype has just one count. The V call is TRBV6-2 or TRBV6-3, the J call TRBJ2-7; 11 positions match TRBD1. Germline V gene data show CDR1 as MNHEY and CDR2 as SVGEGT. With V trimmed by 7 bases and J by 7 bases, 18 bases remained unmatched. The CDR3 sequence is 17 residues long. The CDR3 DNA reads TGTGCCAGCAAAAGGAGGACAGGGGGCGATTTGGGCAATGAGCAGTACTTC. It codes for CASKRRTGGDLGNEQYF.